This entry describes one TCR beta chain. With 1 base clipped from V and 2 bases from J, the junction kept 5 bases outside the gene matches. Germline loops: CDR1 LNHNV, CDR2 YYDKDF (reference sequence). CDR3 size: 16 residues. This entry is derived from a study of blood T cell repertoires in COVID-19. The table came from immunoSEQ multiplex PCR; TCRdb's copy has only in-frame clones and leaves some out. The sample has almost 400,000 clones; roughly 90% are singletons. The clonotype comes from a young woman who had recovered from COVID-19. The chain employs TRBV15 and TRBJ1-3; the match to TRBD1 covers 7 bases. The source material was PBMCs or T cells enriched from blood (not recorded which). The CDR3 DNA sequence: TGTGCCACCAGCAGAGTTCTTACAGGGGCTGGAAACACCATATATTTT. Translated, it gives CATSRVLTGAGNTIYF.